This TCR beta chain was sequenced during a study of blood T cell repertoires in COVID-19 (dated by TCRdb to between 2020 and 2021). For the study in its entirety: Samples from collaborators originated in the United States, Italy and Spain and spanned both the acute and convalescent phases of COVID-19. The material from the prospective study consisted of cDNA or gDNA derived from T cells, B-cell-depleted T cells, or PBMCs. The dataset comprised deeply sampled blood TCRbeta repertoires from subjects exposed to, actively infected with, or recovered from COVID-19. A freely available public database, intended as a resource for researchers studying the immune response to SARS-CoV-2, is where the repertoires were released. Samples came from the ongoing ImmuneRACE study (first 160 participants) plus 1,254 subjects from 6 global collaborators. Nearly every sample came with metadata listing a de-identified subject ID, COVID-19 status, age in years and sex. HLA class I and class II types, where available, came from metadata supplied by the sample provider rather than from assay-based typing.

What the work shows at the level of the full study, not this receptor alone: Clinical and demographic metadata were provided uncurated, with the amount varying by source and participant.

TCRbeta CDR3 regions were amplified from genomic DNA by means of the immunoSEQ Assay, a bias-controlled multiplex PCR. Per the original workflow: The number of nucleated cells in each sample was estimated from the amplification of reference gene primers within the assay. To quantify the absolute abundance of each unique TCRbeta CDR3 rearrangement, sequence reads were collapsed and filtered. For each sample, productive Simpson clonality was calculated by taking the square root of Simpson's diversity index across productive rearrangements. TCRdb took over this immuneACCESS table, retaining in-frame rearrangements with V and J assigned. Such tables are incomplete; in checked studies, under half of the missing clones stem from an unresolved V gene, and the remainder is unexplained. D and trimming come from the DNA, and the V and J calls and clone size come from that table. The sample table contains around 300,000 clones; only one count was recorded for roughly nine tenths of them. The top ten clonotypes cover 1.7% of the sample.

About this clone itself: Its antigen specificity is not known. Within one base of it there is no much larger clone, and no base qualities were kept.

Enrolling through a virtual design, the prospective study's participants ranged in age from roughly 18 to 90 years and lived across about two dozen United States geographic areas. In the prospective study, cohorts were assigned on the basis of participant-reported clinical history obtained from a screening survey and a study questionnaire. Recovered participants in ImmuneRACE Cohort 3 were defined by two consecutive negative NP/OP PCR tests, clearance by a healthcare professional, or resolution of symptoms. Mobile phlebotomists in the prospective study collected whole blood, serum and a nasopharyngeal or oropharyngeal swab from every participant. Participants in the prospective study had the option to provide additional blood draws and questionnaires over a roughly 2-month period. Before DNA extraction, blood samples from the prospective study were shipped at room temperature or frozen. From cysteine to phenylalanine, the CDR3 is 14 amino acids long. Kept here is only the CDR3 DNA, which spans 42 bases and is read in frame from base 1. V has 5 bases trimmed and J has 2 bases trimmed; junction bases matching no gene number 4. Via the germline V gene, CDR1 is ENHRY and CDR2 SYGVKD.

The sequence links TRBV10-3 to TRBJ2-5, with 8 middle bases fitting TRBD2. The sequence was obtained from a woman in her thirties or forties who had recovered from COVID-19. The specimen was PBMCs or T cells enriched from blood (not recorded which). The base sequence is TGTGCCATCAGTCAGACGGGGGGGCAAGAGACCCAGTACTTC. Its coded protein is CAISQTGGQETQYF.